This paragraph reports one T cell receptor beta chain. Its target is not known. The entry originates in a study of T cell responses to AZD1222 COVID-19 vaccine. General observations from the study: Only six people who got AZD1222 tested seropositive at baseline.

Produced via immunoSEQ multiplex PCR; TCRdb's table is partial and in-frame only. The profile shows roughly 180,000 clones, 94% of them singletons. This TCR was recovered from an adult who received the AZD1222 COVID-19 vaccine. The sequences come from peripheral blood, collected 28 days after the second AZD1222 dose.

CDR3 protein: CASSRENTGGPRELFF. The CDR3 DNA is TGTGCCAGCAGCCGTGAAAATACGGGAGGGCCTCGGGAGCTGTTTTTT. The gene calls are TRBV5-4 and TRBJ2-2; TRBD2 agrees at 8 bases. Per germline, CDR1 SGHNT and CDR2 YYREEE (reference sequence). This CDR3 has 16 amino acids. With 4 bases clipped from V and 9 bases from J, the junction kept 14 bases outside the gene matches.